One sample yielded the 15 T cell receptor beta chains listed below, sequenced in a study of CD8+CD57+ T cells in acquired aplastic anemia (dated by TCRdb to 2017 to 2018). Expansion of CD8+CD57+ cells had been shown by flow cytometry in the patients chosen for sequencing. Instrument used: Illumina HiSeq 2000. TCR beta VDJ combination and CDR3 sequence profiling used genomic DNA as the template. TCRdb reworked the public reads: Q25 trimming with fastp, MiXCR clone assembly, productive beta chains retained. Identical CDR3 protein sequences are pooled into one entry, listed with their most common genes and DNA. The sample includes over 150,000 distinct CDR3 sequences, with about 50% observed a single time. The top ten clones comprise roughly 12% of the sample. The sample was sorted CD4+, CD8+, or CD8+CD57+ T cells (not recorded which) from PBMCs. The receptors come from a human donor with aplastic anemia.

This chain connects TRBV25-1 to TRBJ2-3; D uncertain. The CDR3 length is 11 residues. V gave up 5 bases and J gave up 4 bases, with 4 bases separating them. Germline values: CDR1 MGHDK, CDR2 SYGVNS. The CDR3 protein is CASSQADTQYF. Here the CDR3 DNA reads TGTGCCAGCAGTCAGGCAGATACGCAGTATTTT. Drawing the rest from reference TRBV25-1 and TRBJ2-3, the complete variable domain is EADIYQTPRYLVIGTGKKITLECSQTMGHDKMYWYQQDPGMELHLIHYSYGVNSTEKGDLSSESTVSRIRTEHFPLTLESARPSHTSQYLCASSQADTQYFGPGTRLTVL.

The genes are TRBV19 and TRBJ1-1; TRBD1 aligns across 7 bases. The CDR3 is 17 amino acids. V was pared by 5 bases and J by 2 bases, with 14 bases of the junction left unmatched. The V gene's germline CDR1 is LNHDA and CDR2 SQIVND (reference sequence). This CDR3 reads CASSGPPGQIYNTEAFF. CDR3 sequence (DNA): TGTGCCAGTAGTGGACCACCGGGACAGATATACAACACTGAAGCTTTCTTT.

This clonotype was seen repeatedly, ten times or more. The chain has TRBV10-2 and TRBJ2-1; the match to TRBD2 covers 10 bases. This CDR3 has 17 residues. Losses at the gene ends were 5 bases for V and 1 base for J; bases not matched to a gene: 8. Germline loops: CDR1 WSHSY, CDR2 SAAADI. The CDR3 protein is CASSKAGGFSSYNEQFF. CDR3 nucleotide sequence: TGCGCCAGCAGTAAAGCGGGGGGGTTCTCATCCTACAATGAGCAGTTCTTC.

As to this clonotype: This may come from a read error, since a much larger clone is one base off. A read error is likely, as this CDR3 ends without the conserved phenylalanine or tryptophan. CDR3 nucleotides: TGCGCCAGCAGCTTGGGACTAGCGGGGTACCAAGAGACCCAGTACCTC. Protein: CASSLGLAGYQETQYL. The V gene is TRBV5-1, the J gene TRBJ2-5, with 11 bases matching TRBD2. The CDR3 loop spans 16 amino acids. The germline CDR1 and CDR2 sequences are SGHRS and YFSETQ. The V and J ends lost 0 bases and 0 bases, in that order; junction bases with no gene match: 1.

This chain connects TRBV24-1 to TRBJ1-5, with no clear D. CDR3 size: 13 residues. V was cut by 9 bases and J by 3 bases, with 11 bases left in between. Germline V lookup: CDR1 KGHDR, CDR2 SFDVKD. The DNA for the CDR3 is TGTGCCACCTCGGAAGGGATCAATCAGCCCCAGCATTTT. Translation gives CATSEGINQPQHF.

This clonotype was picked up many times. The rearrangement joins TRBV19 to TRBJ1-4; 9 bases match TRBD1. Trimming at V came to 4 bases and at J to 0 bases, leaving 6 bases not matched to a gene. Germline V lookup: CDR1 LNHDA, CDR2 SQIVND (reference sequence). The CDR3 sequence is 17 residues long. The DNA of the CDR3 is TGTGCCAGTAGTAAGGACAGGGGAATTACAACTAATGAAAAACTGTTTTTT. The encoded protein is CASSKDRGITTNEKLFF.

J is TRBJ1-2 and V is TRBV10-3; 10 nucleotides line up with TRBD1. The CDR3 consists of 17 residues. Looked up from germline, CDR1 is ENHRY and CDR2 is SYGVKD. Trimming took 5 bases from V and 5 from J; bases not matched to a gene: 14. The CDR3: CAISPQTLTGGLYGYTF. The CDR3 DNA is TGTGCCATCAGTCCCCAGACTCTGACAGGGGGCCTGTATGGCTACACCTTC.

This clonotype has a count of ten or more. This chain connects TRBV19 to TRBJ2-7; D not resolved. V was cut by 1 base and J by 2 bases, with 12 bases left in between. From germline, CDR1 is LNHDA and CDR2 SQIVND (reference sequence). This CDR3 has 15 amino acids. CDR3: CASSIGSGGAYEQYF. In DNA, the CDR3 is TGTGCCAGTAGTATAGGGTCAGGTGGGGCCTACGAGCAGTACTTC.

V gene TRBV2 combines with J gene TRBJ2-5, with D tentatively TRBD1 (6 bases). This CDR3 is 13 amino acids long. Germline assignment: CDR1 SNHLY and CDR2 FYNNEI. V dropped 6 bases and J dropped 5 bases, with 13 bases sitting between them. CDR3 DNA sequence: TGTGCCAGCAGGCTGGACAGTGTGGAGACCCAGTACTTC. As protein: CASRLDSVETQYF.

The CDR3 DNA reads TGCAGTGCTAGAGATCACTACACAGATACGCAGTATTTT. This translates into CSARDHYTDTQYF. V and J are TRBV20-1 and TRBJ2-3; D remains unclear. CDR1 and CDR2 (germline): DFQATT, SNEGSKA (reference sequence). The CDR3 length is 13 residues. Trimming shortened V by 0 bases and J by 2 bases, and 6 bases separated the two germline ends.

The CDR3 DNA follows: TGCAGCGTTGCTGGGGGTCCCTATGGCTACACCTTC. It translates to CSVAGGPYGYTF. This rearrangement joins TRBV29-1 to TRBJ1-2; the D gene is possibly TRBD1 (5 bases). Germline CDR1 reads SQVTM; CDR2 reads ANQGSEA. This CDR3 has 12 residues. Trimming pared 4 bases from V and 4 bases from J, leaving 10 bases between.

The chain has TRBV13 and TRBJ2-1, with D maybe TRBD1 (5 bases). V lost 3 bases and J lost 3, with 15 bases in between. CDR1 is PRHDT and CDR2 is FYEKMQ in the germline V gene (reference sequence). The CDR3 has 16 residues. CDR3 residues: CASSFPAGSNYNEQFF. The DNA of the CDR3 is TGTGCCAGCAGCTTTCCGGCAGGGTCGAACTACAATGAGCAGTTCTTC.

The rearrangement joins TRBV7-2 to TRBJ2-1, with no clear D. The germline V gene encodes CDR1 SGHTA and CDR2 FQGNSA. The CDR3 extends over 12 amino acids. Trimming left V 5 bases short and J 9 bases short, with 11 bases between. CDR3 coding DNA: TGTGCCAGCAGCCGGACCGGGTTTGAGCAGTTCTTC. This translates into CASSRTGFEQFF.

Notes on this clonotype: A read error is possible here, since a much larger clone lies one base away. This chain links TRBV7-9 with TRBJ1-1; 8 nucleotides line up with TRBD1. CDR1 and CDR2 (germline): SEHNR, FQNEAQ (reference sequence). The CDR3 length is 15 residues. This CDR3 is CASSFWTGMNTEALF. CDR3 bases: TGTGCCAGCAGCTTTTGGACAGGGATGAACACTGAAGCTCTCTTT.

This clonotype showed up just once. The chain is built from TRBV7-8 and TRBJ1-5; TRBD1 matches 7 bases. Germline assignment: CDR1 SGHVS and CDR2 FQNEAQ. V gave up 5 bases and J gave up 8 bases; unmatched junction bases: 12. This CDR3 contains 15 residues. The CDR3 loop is CASSPLRAGGEPQHF. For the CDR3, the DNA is TGTGCCAGCAGCCCCTTGAGGGCAGGGGGGGAGCCCCAGCATTTT.